This T cell receptor beta chain was sequenced for a study of cytomegalovirus exposure and HLA in healthy donors. Study findings and constraints: Reportedly, diagnosis of cytomegalovirus status by the classifier showed high specificity and sensitivity. As a later analysis showed, several of the most significant clusters appeared to be linked to common viral pathogens.

Amplification used 60 Vbeta primers and 13 Jbeta primers. Libraries were prepared by immunoSEQ multiplex PCR; TCRdb keeps only in-frame clonotypes and omits some of them. The sample consists of some 180,000 clones, roughly 74% of them appearing once. A note on this clone: Antigen unknown.

CDR1 MNHNS and CDR2 SASEGT come from the germline V gene. The CDR3 extends over 15 amino acids. Trimming took 6 bases from V and 4 from J; bases not matched to a gene: 9. This TCR was recovered from a woman aged 30 to 39 in good health and CMV-seronegative. Sample: PBMCs. This rearrangement joins TRBV6-1 to TRBJ1-5; 7 nucleotides agree with TRBD1. The chain's CDR3 is CASSLTGPKNQPQHF. For the CDR3, the DNA is TGTGCCAGCAGCCTGACAGGGCCCAAAAATCAGCCCCAGCATTTT.